These 14 T cell receptor beta chains came from one sample sequenced in a study of T cells in narcolepsy. Libraries were prepared by immunoSEQ multiplex PCR; TCRdb keeps only in-frame clonotypes and omits some of them. The repertoire includes over 25,000 clones, over 80% of them detected once, and around 0.85% sits in the top ten. Sequenced sample: CD45RA- memory CD4+ T cells from PBMCs. The receptors stem from a human donor with narcolepsy.

This clone was counted once. The CDR3 loop is CAISEGARGNEKLFF. DNA for the CDR3: TGTGCCATCAGTGAGGGGGCGAGAGGTAATGAAAAACTGTTTTTT. The chain joins TRBV10-3 to TRBJ1-4, with D possibly being TRBD1 (5 bases). The CDR3 totals 15 residues. Trimming cost V 2 bases and J 4 bases, with 11 bases left between them. Germline V lookup: CDR1 ENHRY, CDR2 SYGVKD.

The CDR3 spells CASSHLVGVPGQYF. CDR3 bases: TGTGCCAGCAGCCACCTCGTAGGAGTCCCGGGGCAGTACTTC. The chain carries TRBV5-8 and TRBJ2-5; D is possibly TRBD2 (5 bases). The germline V gene encodes CDR1 SGHTS and CDR2 YDEGEE. V gave up 4 bases and J gave up 11 bases, with 21 bases separating them. The CDR3 totals 14 residues.

The chain joins TRBV18 to TRBJ2-7; possible D gene TRBD1, 5 bases. The CDR3 is 14 residues long. Trimming took 5 bases from V and 1 from J, leaving 12 bases between them. Looked up from germline, CDR1 is KGHSH and CDR2 is LQKENI. The CDR3 reads CASSEGAVSYEQYF. The CDR3 nucleotides read TGTGCCAGCTCAGAAGGGGCCGTATCCTACGAGCAGTACTTC.

This chain joins TRBV2 and TRBJ2-5; 7 bases are a match to TRBD1. Germline V gene lookup returns CDR1 SNHLY and CDR2 FYNNEI. The J segment lost 1 base and the V segment lost 4 bases, leaving 6 bases of the junction unmatched. This CDR3 region has 15 residues. The CDR3 here is CASSGQTGPQETQYF. CDR3 DNA: TGTGCCAGCAGTGGTCAGACAGGGCCCCAAGAGACCCAGTACTTC.

This chain connects TRBV7-9 to TRBJ2-2; D possibly corresponds to TRBD1 (6 bases). Trimming removed 5 bases from V and 0 bases from J, with 13 bases in between. Per the germline V gene, CDR1 is SEHNR and CDR2 is FQNEAQ (reference sequence). The CDR3 spans 16 residues. The CDR3 DNA sequence: TGTGCCAGCAGCCCCACAGGGAACGCGAACACCGGGGAGCTGTTTTTT. It yields the protein CASSPTGNANTGELFF.

The CDR3 nucleotides read TGCGCCAGCAGCATAACCGGGACAGTGATGGCTGAAGCTTTCTTT. Translated: CASSITGTVMAEAFF. V is TRBV5-1 and J is TRBJ1-1; 7 bases align to TRBD1. This CDR3 comprises 15 residues. V lost 4 bases, J lost 6 bases, and 12 bases stayed unmatched. From germline, CDR1 is SGHRS and CDR2 YFSETQ. The full variable domain, its missing parts supplied by reference TRBV5-1 and TRBJ1-1, is KAGVTQTPRYLIKTRGQQVTLSCSPISGHRSVSWYQQTPGQGLQFLFEYFSETQRNKGNFPGRFSGRQFSNSRSEMNVSTLELGDSALYLCASSITGTVMAEAFFGQGTRLTVV.

V and J are TRBV11-2 and TRBJ2-7; perhaps TRBD1 as D (6 bases). Trimming took 8 bases from V and 4 from J, leaving 24 bases between them. The V gene's germline CDR1 is SGHAT and CDR2 FQNNGV. The CDR3 length is 16 residues. Written as DNA, the CDR3 is TGTGCCAGCCTCCCCACTAGGCAGGGGAATCAATACGAGCAGTACTTC. Protein product: CASLPTRQGNQYEQYF.

The chain carries TRBV7-3 and TRBJ1-1; unclear D gene. The CDR3 sequence is 15 residues long. Germline V gene lookup returns CDR1 SGHTA and CDR2 FQGTGA. V dropped 5 bases and J dropped 1 base, with 14 bases sitting between them. The DNA of the CDR3 is TGTGCCAGCAGCCTAGGGAGTTCCGGGAACACTGAAGCTTTCTTT. Its translation is CASSLGSSGNTEAFF.

This chain links TRBV7-2 with TRBJ2-7; D may be TRBD2 (6 bases). Germline assignment: CDR1 SGHTA and CDR2 FQGNSA. V was clipped by 3 bases and J by 6 bases, with 15 bases between them. This CDR3 spans 14 amino acids. The CDR3: CASSFSGGVAEQYF. CDR3 coding DNA: TGTGCCAGCAGCTTTAGCGGAGGGGTGGCCGAGCAGTACTTC.

The chain carries TRBV25-1 and TRBJ1-4; D ambiguous. The germline CDR1 and CDR2 sequences are MGHDK and SYGVNS. Trimming cost V 3 bases and J 3 bases, with 11 bases left between them. CDR3 size: 15 residues. For the CDR3, the DNA is TGTGCCAGCAGTGATGGTACAGTACCTAATGAAAAACTGTTTTTT. This codes for CASSDGTVPNEKLFF.

J is TRBJ1-1 and V is TRBV27; D may be TRBD1 (6 bases). With 6 bases removed from V and 1 base from J, the gap between germline ends came to 12 bases. Germline V gives CDR1 MNHEY, CDR2 SMNVEV (reference sequence). This CDR3 has 14 residues. The CDR3 loop is CASSPRTANTEAFF. The CDR3 DNA is TGTGCCAGCAGCCCCAGGACAGCGAACACTGAAGCTTTCTTT.

This CDR3 is CASNSYYGYTF. Here the CDR3 DNA reads TGTGCCAGCAATTCGTACTATGGCTACACCTTC. V usage is TRBV28 and J usage is TRBJ1-2; D gene unclear. V lost 7 bases and J 3 bases, leaving 6 bases between the germline ends. The CDR3 sequence is 11 residues long. CDR1 and CDR2 from the germline V gene are MDHEN and SYDVKM.

A note on this clone: A junction boundary mismatches the germline segment, possibly from a read error. The genes are TRBV5-1 and TRBJ1-1; TRBD1 agrees at 9 bases. The CDR3 has 15 amino acids. Germline loops: CDR1 SGHRS, CDR2 YFSETQ. For the CDR3, the DNA is TGCGTCAGCAGATCAACCGGGACAGGGAAGGCTGAAGCTTTCTTT. Translation: CVSRSTGTGKAEAFF.

This rearrangement joins TRBV25-1 to TRBJ1-2; D uncertain. From germline, CDR1 is MGHDK and CDR2 SYGVNS. V lost 1 base, J lost 7 bases, and 13 bases lay in between. This CDR3 spans 14 amino acids. Here the CDR3 reads CASSESVPLSGYTF. DNA for the CDR3: TGTGCCAGCAGTGAATCGGTCCCTTTGTCTGGCTACACCTTC.